This T cell receptor beta chain was sequenced during a study of blood T cell repertoires in COVID-19. This CDR3 spans 14 amino acids. CDR1 is MNHNS and CDR2 is SASEGT in the germline V gene. V lost 2 bases and J 4 bases, leaving 11 bases between the germline ends. In the source study's methods: The assay estimated nucleated cells by amplifying reference gene primers. Some clones are missing from TCRdb's copy, which holds only in-frame ones; the method was immunoSEQ multiplex PCR. Clone size and the V and J calls come from that table; the DNA yielded D and trimming. The table has 250,000 or so clones, around 86% seen once.

Material for sequencing was peripheral blood. This TCR derives from a man in his forties or fifties with active or convalescent COVID-19. J is TRBJ1-2 and V is TRBV6-1; D may be TRBD1 (6 bases). The CDR3 region is CASSELGGGYGYTF. In DNA form, the CDR3 reads TGTGCCAGCAGTGAATTAGGGGGTGGCTATGGCTACACCTTC.